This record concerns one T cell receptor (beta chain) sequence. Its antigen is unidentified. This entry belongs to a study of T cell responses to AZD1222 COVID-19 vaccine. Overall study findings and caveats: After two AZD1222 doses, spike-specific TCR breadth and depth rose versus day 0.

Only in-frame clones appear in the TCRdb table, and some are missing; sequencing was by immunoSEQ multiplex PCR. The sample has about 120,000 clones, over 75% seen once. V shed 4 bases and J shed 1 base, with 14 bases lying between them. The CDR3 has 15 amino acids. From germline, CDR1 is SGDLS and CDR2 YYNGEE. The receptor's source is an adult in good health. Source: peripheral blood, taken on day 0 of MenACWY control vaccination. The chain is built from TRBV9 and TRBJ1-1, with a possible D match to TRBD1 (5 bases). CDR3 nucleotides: TGTGCCAGCAGCTTAAACTGGGGGGAGAACACTGAAGCTTTCTTT. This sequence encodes CASSLNWGENTEAFF.